The clone carrying this T cell receptor (beta chain) was found once. Seattle researchers signed up patients amid active infection and tracked them longitudinally. The sample is drawn from a study of blood T cell repertoires in COVID-19. The wider study: From the United States, Italy and Spain came samples of acute and convalescent COVID-19. PBMCs, B-cell-depleted T cells, or T cells provided the cDNA or gDNA that made up the material.

Here immunoSEQ multiplex PCR was the method, and the copy in TCRdb shows in-frame clones only, minus some. The data contain roughly 350,000 clones, 87% of them singletons. V was clipped by 4 bases and J by 0 bases, with 13 bases between them. The CDR3 consists of 15 residues. Looked up from germline, CDR1 is SGHRS and CDR2 is YFSETQ. This receptor was obtained from a woman aged 45 to 65 with COVID-19, enrolled during active disease. Specimen: peripheral blood. The V gene is TRBV5-1, the J gene TRBJ2-5; D is undetermined. The CDR3 region has the DNA TGCGCCAGCAGCCCCCCGGGTCATCACCAAGAGACCCAGTACTTC. Its translation: CASSPPGHHQETQYF.